This T cell receptor beta chain emerged from a study of T cells in localized non-small cell lung cancer. The study, taken as a whole, reports: Higher T cell density in the blood was associated with longer overall survival, whereas higher adjacent-lung clonality associated with shorter survival. Uninvolved adjacent lung showed the highest T cell clonality, exceeding tumor. Adjacent lung exhibited a median of 57 among the 100 most abundant tumor clones.

V was clipped by 2 bases and J by 7 bases, with 5 bases between them. The CDR3 has 11 residues. Germline V CDR1 and CDR2: ENHRY, SYGVKD. Sequencing was performed with immunoSEQ multiplex PCR; in TCRdb, only in-frame clones are kept and a portion is missing. The sample has 15,000 or so clones; around 88% are singletons. Details on this clone: Its antigen is as yet unknown.

The chain recombines TRBV10-3 with TRBJ1-1, with unresolved D. Sequencing was performed on peripheral blood, taken before any cancer treatment. The origin of this receptor is a male donor older than 55 with stage III lung adenocarcinoma. As DNA, the CDR3 is TGTGCCATCAGTGAGGGGATTGAAGCTTTCTTT. This codes for CAISEGIEAFF.